This T cell receptor (beta chain) was observed in a study of blood T cells in healthy people across ages. Study-level findings and limits: PBMC samples, being unsorted, prevented any conclusive comparison of naive and antigen-experienced cells. Researchers report that TCR beta diversity correlated strongly with naive T cell percentage.

A remark on this clonotype: Its specificity is unknown.

Donors were healthy Caucasian individuals from Russia aged about 6 to 90. The amount of total RNA extracted per sample was at least 5.5 micrograms. Sample-barcoded 5' priming and a J-beta primer mix drove a second PCR of about 6 to 12 cycles. TCRdb ran MiXCR on the 5' RACE reads and lists one entry per CDR3 protein. This sample has some 860,000 distinct CDR3 sequences, with roughly 50% found just once. The CDR3 contains 15 residues. Germline CDR1 reads MDHEN; CDR2 reads SYDVKM. V shed 5 bases and J shed 4 bases, with 18 bases lying between them. The chain couples TRBV28 to TRBJ2-7; D perhaps matches TRBD2 (5 bases). The sequence was obtained from a man aged 40-50 years in good health. The source material was blood. CDR3 in DNA: TGTGCCAGCAGTGCGGACTGGAGCCTTGGTTACGAGCAGTACTTC. Protein product: CASSADWSLGYEQYF.